The 27 T cell receptor beta chains below all came from one sample that was sequenced in a study of T cells in Graves' hyperthyroidism and ophthalmopathy. TCR beta CDR3 regions were amplified from RNA transcripts. HTBI primers were employed in a first-round RT-PCR of the TCR CDR3. One entry per CDR3 protein results from TCRdb running MiXCR on the multiplex PCR reads. The table shows roughly 500,000 distinct CDR3 sequences, with about 46% occurring only once. The sequencing sample was made of peripheral blood or thyroid tissue (not recorded which). The receptors derive from an adult woman with Graves' disease, either hyperthyroidism or ophthalmopathy (not recorded which).

The J gene is TRBJ1-5, the V gene TRBV12-3 or TRBV12-4, with 7 nucleotides matching TRBD1. The CDR3 is 14 amino acids. V gave up 6 bases and J gave up 11 bases; unmatched junction bases: 13. CDR3 residues: CASSLGGQWETQHF. CDR3 bases: TGTGCCAGCAGCCTGGGGGGACAGTGGGAGACCCAGCATTTT.

This chain connects TRBV10-3 to TRBJ1-6, with TRBD1 as a possible D gene (6 bases). This CDR3 is built from 14 residues. Trimming stripped 3 bases from V and 9 bases from J, with 12 bases between. The germline CDR1 and CDR2 sequences are ENHRY and SYGVKD. CDR3 DNA: TGTGCCATCAGTGAAGTAGGGGGAGGTTCACCCCTCCACTTT. Protein sequence: CAISEVGGGSPLHF.

The rearrangement links TRBV5-6 to TRBJ2-1; D not resolved. The V end was cut by 0 bases, the J end by 3 bases, with 13 bases between. In germline, CDR1 is SGHDT, CDR2 YYEEEE. The CDR3 is 16 amino acids. CDR3 loop: CASSLGAGRIYNEQFF. In DNA form, the CDR3 reads TGTGCCAGCAGCTTGGGAGCTGGCCGCATCTACAATGAGCAGTTCTTC. Supplemented by reference TRBV5-6 and TRBJ2-1, the full variable domain reads DAGVTQSPTHLIKTRGQQVTLRCSPKSGHDTVSWYQQALGQGPQFIFQYYEEEERQRGNFPDRFSGHQFPNYSSELNVNALLLGDSALYLCASSLGAGRIYNEQFFGPGTRLTVL.

About this clonotype itself: One junction end disagrees with the germline gene, perhaps due to a read error. The J gene is TRBJ2-7, the V gene TRBV5-4, with 13 bases matching TRBD2. Per the germline V gene, CDR1 is SGHNT and CDR2 is YYREEE (reference sequence). This CDR3 has 17 amino acids. The CDR3 protein is CASSLGTSGTTPYEQYF. For the CDR3, the DNA is TGCGCCAGCAGCTTGGGGACTAGCGGGACCACTCCCTACGAGCAGTACTTC.

The gene calls are TRBV20-1 and TRBJ2-7; the D gene could be TRBD1 or TRBD2 (6 bases each). Germline values: CDR1 DFQATT, CDR2 SNEGSKA (reference sequence). Trimming stripped 3 bases from V and 4 bases from J, with 16 bases between. The CDR3 extends over 14 amino acids. The CDR3 DNA is TGCAGTGCTAGGGAAGGGGGGAGCGGGTACGAGCAGTACTTC. The encoded protein is CSAREGGSGYEQYF.

V and J are TRBV12-3 or TRBV12-4 and TRBJ1-5; 9 bases are shared with TRBD1. With 6 bases clipped from V and 7 bases from J, the junction kept 13 bases outside the gene matches. This CDR3 has 16 amino acids. CDR3 region: CASSPIAQGAGQPQHF. The CDR3 DNA reads as TGTGCCAGCAGCCCTATTGCACAGGGGGCCGGACAGCCCCAGCATTTT.

The V call is TRBV7-2, the J call TRBJ2-5, with a possible D match to TRBD2 (6 bases). The CDR3 extends over 15 amino acids. In germline, CDR1 is SGHTA, CDR2 FQGNSA. The V gene lost 5 bases and the J gene lost 1 base, with 14 bases spanning the gap. Written as DNA, the CDR3 is TGTGCCAGCAGCGAAGGGGCTAGCGTCCAAGAGACCCAGTACTTC. Translation gives CASSEGASVQETQYF.

This clonotype was observed many times. The chain carries TRBV7-9 and TRBJ1-3; no firm D call. CDR3 length equals 14 residues. The V gene's germline CDR1 is SEHNR and CDR2 FQNEAQ (reference sequence). V lost 5 bases and J 4 bases, leaving 12 bases between the germline ends. In DNA, the CDR3 is TGTGCCAGCAGCCTCACGGGGTACGGAAACACCATATATTTT. Translating it yields CASSLTGYGNTIYF.

This sequence joins TRBV20-1 and TRBJ2-7, with D perhaps TRBD2 (6 bases). V was pared by 0 bases and J by 1 base, with 13 bases between. Germline V gene data show CDR1 as DFQATT and CDR2 as SNEGSKA (reference sequence). CDR3 length: 15 amino acids. CDR3 sequence: CSARDGSGRSYEQYF. CDR3 nucleotides: TGCAGTGCTAGAGATGGAAGCGGGCGTTCCTACGAGCAGTACTTC.

CDR3 DNA: TGTGCCATCAGGGGGACTGAGGAGCTGTTTTTT. The encoded protein is CAIRGTEELFF. J is TRBJ2-2 and V is TRBV10-3; perhaps TRBD2 as D (6 bases). In germline, CDR1 is ENHRY, CDR2 SYGVKD. The CDR3 contains 11 residues. V was pared by 6 bases and J by 10 bases, with 9 bases between.

J is TRBJ1-2 and V is TRBV20-1; tentatively, D is TRBD1 (5 bases). CDR1 is DFQATT and CDR2 is SNEGSKA in the germline V gene (reference sequence). The length of the CDR3 is 12 residues. V lost 5 bases and J 4 bases, leaving 11 bases between the germline ends. The CDR3 reads CSAQTAAYGYTF. CDR3 in DNA: TGCAGTGCTCAGACAGCAGCCTATGGCTACACCTTC.

Ten or more counts support this clonotype. The chain couples TRBV19 to TRBJ2-7; TRBD2 matches at 7 bases. This CDR3 is built from 15 residues. CDR1 is LNHDA and CDR2 is SQIVND in the germline V gene (reference sequence). Losses at the gene ends were 4 bases for V and 7 bases for J; bases not matched to a gene: 13. CDR3 protein: CASSNTGGGRREQYF. CDR3 sequence (DNA): TGTGCCAGTAGTAATACCGGCGGCGGGAGAAGGGAGCAGTACTTC.

V and J are TRBV7-2 and TRBJ2-3; D assignment may be TRBD1 or TRBD2 (5 bases each). V shed 4 bases and J shed 2 bases, with 16 bases lying between them. The CDR3 spans 16 residues. Germline CDR1 SGHTA, CDR2 FQGNSA. In DNA, the CDR3 is TGTGCCAGCAGCTCACCCCGGGACCACTACACAGATACGCAGTATTTT. Its protein is CASSSPRDHYTDTQYF. Looking up the rest from reference TRBV7-2 and TRBJ2-3 gives the full variable domain: GAGVSQSPSNKVTEKGKDVELRCDPISGHTALYWYRQSLGQGLEFLIYFQGNSAPDKSGLPSDRFSAERTGGSVSTLTIQRTQQEDSAVYLCASSSPRDHYTDTQYFGPGTRLTVL.

This clonotype was picked up many times. The V and J genes are TRBV9 and TRBJ1-5, with 7 bases that match TRBD1. This CDR3 is built from 15 residues. Losses at the gene ends were 4 bases for V and 2 bases for J; bases not matched to a gene: 6. CDR1 is SGDLS and CDR2 is YYNGEE in the germline V gene. In nucleotides, the CDR3 is TGTGCCAGCAGCCTCACCGACAGGGGCAATCAGCCCCAGCATTTT. This sequence encodes CASSLTDRGNQPQHF.

The chain recombines TRBV9 with TRBJ1-1; possible D gene TRBD1, 5 bases. V dropped 0 bases and J dropped 7 bases, with 10 bases sitting between them. Germline V gene lookup returns CDR1 SGDLS and CDR2 YYNGEE. The CDR3 spans 13 residues. The CDR3 bases are TGTGCCAGCAGCGTAGCAGGGAACGGTGAAGCTTTCTTT. Protein: CASSVAGNGEAFF. The whole variable domain, filled in from reference TRBV9 and TRBJ1-1, reads DSGVTQTPKHLITATGQRVTLRCSPRSGDLSVYWYQQSLDQGLQFLIQYYNGEERAKGNILERFSAQQFPDLHSELNLSSLELGDSALYFCASSVAGNGEAFFGQGTRLTVV.

This clonotype was picked up many times. CDR3 sequence (DNA): TGTGCCAGCAAAAGTCGGGGGTTGGGGCGGTACGAGCAGTACTTC. It encodes CASKSRGLGRYEQYF. V is TRBV2 and J is TRBJ2-7; D is perhaps TRBD2 (6 bases). V gave up 7 bases and J gave up 4 bases, with 20 bases separating them. Germline V gene lookup returns CDR1 SNHLY and CDR2 FYNNEI. CDR3 size: 15 residues.

The gene calls are TRBV7-9 and TRBJ2-2; tentatively, D is TRBD2 (6 bases). The CDR3 totals 13 residues. Germline V gene data show CDR1 as SEHNR and CDR2 as FQNEAQ (reference sequence). V was clipped by 11 bases and J by 6 bases, with 16 bases between them. CDR3 bases: TGTGCCGGTTCCCGGGAGAGGTCCGGGGAGCTGTTTTTT. Translating gives CAGSRERSGELFF.

The rearrangement joins TRBV24-1 to TRBJ1-1, with D unresolved. The CDR3 contains 15 residues. CDR1 KGHDR and CDR2 SFDVKD come from the germline V gene. V was pared by 5 bases and J by 1 base, with 13 bases between. The CDR3 sequence: CATSASTRQNTEAFF. In DNA form, the CDR3 reads TGTGCCACCAGTGCCTCCACACGGCAGAACACTGAAGCTTTCTTT.

V and J are TRBV15 and TRBJ1-6; D may be TRBD1 (6 bases). V was pared by 0 bases and J by 13 bases, with 19 bases between. This CDR3 contains 16 residues. Germline values: CDR1 LNHNV, CDR2 YYDKDF (reference sequence). CDR3 amino acids: CATSRDGGGLNQPLHF. The CDR3 bases are TGTGCCACCAGCAGAGATGGGGGGGGCCTCAATCAGCCCCTCCACTTT.

This clonotype was found many times. The V gene is TRBV20-1, the J gene TRBJ1-2; TRBD1 matches 7 bases. Germline values: CDR1 DFQATT, CDR2 SNEGSKA (reference sequence). This CDR3 has 16 residues. With V trimmed by 3 bases and J by 0 bases, 10 bases remained unmatched. The DNA of the CDR3 is TGCAGTGCTAGCCGCGACAGGGTTGGGACTAACTATGGCTACACCTTC. Translation: CSASRDRVGTNYGYTF.

The chain carries TRBV24-1 and TRBJ2-5; D tentatively reads TRBD1 or TRBD2 (6 bases each). The CDR3 extends over 12 amino acids. CDR1 KGHDR and CDR2 SFDVKD come from the germline V gene. The V end lost 7 bases, the J end lost 5 bases, and 10 bases lay between the germline ends. CDR3 residues: CATRGGRETQYF. The CDR3 region has the DNA TGTGCCACCAGGGGGGGCAGGGAGACCCAGTACTTC.

This clonotype was observed many times. V is TRBV6-6 and J is TRBJ1-2; 10 bases are shared with TRBD1. Looked up from germline, CDR1 is MNHNY and CDR2 is SVGAGI (reference sequence). The CDR3 totals 15 residues. V trimming: 6 bases; J trimming: 6 bases; junction bases outside the gene matches: 10. The CDR3 sequence is CASRVRDRGDNGYTF. In nucleotides, the CDR3 is TGTGCCAGCAGGGTCCGGGACAGGGGAGATAATGGCTACACCTTC.

The chain recombines TRBV7-6 with TRBJ2-7; unclear D gene. Germline V gene data show CDR1 as SGHVS and CDR2 as FNYEAQ. The CDR3 has 14 amino acids. The V end was cut by 0 bases, the J end by 4 bases, with 10 bases between. CDR3 in DNA: TGTGCCAGCAGCTTAGCTGCCACCTCTTACGAGCAGTACTTC. This sequence encodes CASSLAATSYEQYF.

This sequence joins TRBV20-1 and TRBJ2-5; D may match TRBD1 or TRBD2 (5 bases each). This CDR3 is built from 14 residues. Per germline, CDR1 DFQATT and CDR2 SNEGSKA (reference sequence). V gave up 3 bases and J gave up 5 bases, with 16 bases separating them. The DNA for the CDR3 is TGCAGTGCTAGTGATATGGGGGTGCCGGAGACCCAGTACTTC. The encoded protein is CSASDMGVPETQYF.

This clonotype has a count of ten or more. V is TRBV2 and J is TRBJ1-2, with D maybe TRBD1 (6 bases). Germline V gene sequence: CDR1 SNHLY, CDR2 FYNNEI. The V end was cut by 8 bases, the J end by 8 bases, with 15 bases between. CDR3 length equals 12 residues. Written as DNA, the CDR3 is TGTGCCAGCGAGCTACAGGGACGCGGCTACACCTTC. Amino acid sequence: CASELQGRGYTF.

This rearrangement joins TRBV28 to TRBJ1-2; D may be TRBD1 (5 bases). CDR1 is MDHEN and CDR2 is SYDVKM in the germline V gene. Trimming shortened V by 3 bases and J by 4 bases, and 15 bases separated the two germline ends. This CDR3 has 15 residues. The CDR3: CASSFQGGVSYGYTF. The CDR3 DNA reads as TGTGCCAGCAGTTTCCAGGGCGGGGTTAGCTATGGCTACACCTTC.

V gene TRBV5-1 combines with J gene TRBJ2-2; 8 bases line up with TRBD2. CDR1 and CDR2 (germline): SGHRS, YFSETQ. This CDR3 is 14 amino acids long. V lost 7 bases and J lost 3; bases outside the gene matches: 5. The CDR3 loop reads CASGAGVDTGELFF. The CDR3, as DNA: TGCGCCAGCGGAGCGGGAGTGGACACCGGGGAGCTGTTTTTT.